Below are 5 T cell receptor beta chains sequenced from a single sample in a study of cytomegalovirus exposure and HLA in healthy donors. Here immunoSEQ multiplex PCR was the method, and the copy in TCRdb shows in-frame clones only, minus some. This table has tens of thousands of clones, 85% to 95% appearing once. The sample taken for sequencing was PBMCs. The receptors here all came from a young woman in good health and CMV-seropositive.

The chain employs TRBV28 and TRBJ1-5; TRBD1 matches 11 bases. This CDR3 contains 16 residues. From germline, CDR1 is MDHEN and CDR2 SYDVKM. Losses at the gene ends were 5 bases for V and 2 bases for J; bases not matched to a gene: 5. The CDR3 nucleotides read TGTGCCAGCAGTCCCTGGACAGGGGGCGGCAATCAGCCCCAGCATTTT. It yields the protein CASSPWTGGGNQPQHF.

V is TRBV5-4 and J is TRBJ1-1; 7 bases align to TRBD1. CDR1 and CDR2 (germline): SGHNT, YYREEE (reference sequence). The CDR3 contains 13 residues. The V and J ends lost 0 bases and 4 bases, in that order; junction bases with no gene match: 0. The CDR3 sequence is CASSLEGATEAFF. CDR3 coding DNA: TGTGCCAGCAGCTTGGAGGGGGCCACTGAAGCTTTCTTT.

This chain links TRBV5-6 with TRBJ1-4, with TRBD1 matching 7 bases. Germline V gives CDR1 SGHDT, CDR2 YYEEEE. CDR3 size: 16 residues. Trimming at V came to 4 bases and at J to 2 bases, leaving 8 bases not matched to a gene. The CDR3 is CASSRGQGVTNEKLFF. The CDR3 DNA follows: TGTGCCAGCAGCCGGGGTCAGGGGGTGACTAATGAAAAACTGTTTTTT. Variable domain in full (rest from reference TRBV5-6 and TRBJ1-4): DAGVTQSPTHLIKTRGQQVTLRCSPKSGHDTVSWYQQALGQGPQFIFQYYEEEERQRGNFPDRFSGHQFPNYSSELNVNALLLGDSALYLCASSRGQGVTNEKLFFGSGTQLSVL.

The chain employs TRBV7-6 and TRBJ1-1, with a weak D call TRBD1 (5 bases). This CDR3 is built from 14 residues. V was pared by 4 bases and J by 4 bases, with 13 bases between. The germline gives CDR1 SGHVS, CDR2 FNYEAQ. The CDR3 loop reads CASSSRAGGTEAFF. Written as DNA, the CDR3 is TGTGCCAGCAGCTCCCGGGCGGGGGGCACTGAAGCTTTCTTT. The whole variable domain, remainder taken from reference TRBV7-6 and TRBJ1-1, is GAGVSQSPRYKVTKRGQDVALRCDPISGHVSLYWYRQALGQGPEFLTYFNYEAQQDKSGLPNDRFSAERPEGSISTLTIQRTEQRDSAMYRCASSSRAGGTEAFFGQGTRLTVV.

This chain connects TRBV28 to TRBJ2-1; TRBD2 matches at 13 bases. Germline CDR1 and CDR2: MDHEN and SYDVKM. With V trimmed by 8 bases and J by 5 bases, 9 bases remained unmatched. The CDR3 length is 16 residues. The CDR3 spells CASFSTGTSGNNEQFF. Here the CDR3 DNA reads TGTGCCAGCTTTTCTACGGGGACTAGCGGGAACAATGAGCAGTTCTTC.